This paragraph covers one T cell receptor (beta chain) sequence. In the original processing: Amplification of reference gene primers provided the estimated nucleated cell counts. Measured with immunoSEQ multiplex PCR; TCRdb has only the in-frame clones, and not every one. V and J calls and clone size are those listed in that table; D and trimming were worked out from the DNA. The data contain under 250,000 clones, roughly 84% of them seen just once; the ten biggest clones take up roughly 2.6%. The source of the sample is a study of blood T cell repertoires in COVID-19. Germline V gives CDR1 DFQATT, CDR2 SNEGSKA (reference sequence). V was pared by 4 bases and J by 6 bases, with 7 bases between. The CDR3 totals 11 residues.

The sequencing sample was made of peripheral blood. The sequence was obtained from a man aged 50 to 60 who had recovered from COVID-19. V gene TRBV20-1 combines with J gene TRBJ2-1; D is unclear. The CDR3 reads CSAIRVNEQFF. The CDR3 DNA is TGCAGTGCTATCCGGGTCAATGAGCAGTTCTTC.